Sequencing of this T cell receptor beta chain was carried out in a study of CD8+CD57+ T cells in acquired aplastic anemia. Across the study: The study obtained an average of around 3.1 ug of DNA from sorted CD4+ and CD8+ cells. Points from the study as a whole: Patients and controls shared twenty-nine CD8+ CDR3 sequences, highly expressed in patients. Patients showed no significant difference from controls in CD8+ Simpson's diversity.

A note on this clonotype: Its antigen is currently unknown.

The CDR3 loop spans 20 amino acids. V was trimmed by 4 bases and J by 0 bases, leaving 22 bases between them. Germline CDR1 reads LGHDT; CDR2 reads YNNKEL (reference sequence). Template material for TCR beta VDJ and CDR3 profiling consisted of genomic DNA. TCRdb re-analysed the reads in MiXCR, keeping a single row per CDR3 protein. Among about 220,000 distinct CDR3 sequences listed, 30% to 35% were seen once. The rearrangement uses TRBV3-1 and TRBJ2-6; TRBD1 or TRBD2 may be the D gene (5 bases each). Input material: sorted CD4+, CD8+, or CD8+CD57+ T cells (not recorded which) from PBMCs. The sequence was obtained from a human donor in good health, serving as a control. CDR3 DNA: TGTGCCAGCAGCCCACGTGATTTCTCGGCAGGGAGCTCTGGGGCCAACGTCCTGACTTTC. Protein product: CASSPRDFSAGSSGANVLTF. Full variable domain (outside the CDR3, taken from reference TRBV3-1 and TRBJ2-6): DTAVSQTPKYLVTQMGNDKSIKCEQNLGHDTMYWYKQDSKKFLKIMFSYNNKELIINETVPNRFSPKSPDKAHLNLHINSLELGDSAVYFCASSPRDFSAGSSGANVLTFGAGSRLTVL.